This entry describes one T cell receptor (beta chain). This clone's antigen is unknown. No base-level quality is on record; no much larger clone is a single base apart. These data belong to a study of T cell changes during pregnancy in multiple sclerosis (dated by TCRdb to between 2019 and 2020). A note on the overall study: Changes in the T cell repertoire over the course of pregnancy were examined in this study in women with multiple sclerosis.

Preparation of the library involved the immunoSEQ multiplex PCR assay. Not all clones reach the TCRdb copy of this immuneACCESS table, which keeps in-frame sequences only. Checked studies attribute under half of the gap to unresolved V genes and leave the rest unexplained. Present in this sample are 70,000 to 100,000 clones, 90% to 95% of which were seen just once. Together, the top ten hold around 1.4% of the sample. Sequences were derived from peripheral blood, sampled in the third trimester of pregnancy. The TCR comes from a female donor in good health, enrolled as a control in a pregnancy study.

The CDR3 is CASSPRGTEAYEQYF. The DNA reads TGTGCCAGCAGCCCGAGGGGGACCGAAGCCTACGAGCAGTACTTC. The rearrangement combines TRBV9 with TRBJ2-7, and TRBD1 may be the D gene, going by 6 matching bases. Including cysteine and phenylalanine, the CDR3 has 15 amino acids. Left in the record is the CDR3 DNA by itself, 45 bases read in frame from the first base. V is reduced by 4 bases and J by 2 bases, leaving a spacing of 16 bases between them. According to the germline V gene, CDR1 reads SGDLS and CDR2 reads YYNGEE.